This T cell receptor (beta chain) was retrieved from a study of T-cell memory formation after mild COVID-19. Study context: Largely donor-specific TCR clusters were found. Notes on the study in general: There was no confirmation that second-wave clones peaking on day 37 were SARS-CoV-2 specific. The main location of contracting CD4+ clones was CM and EM, and that of contracting CD8+ clones was EMRA.

Trimming took 9 bases from V and 0 from J; bases not matched to a gene: 3. Germline CDR1 is KGHDR and CDR2 is SFDVKD. This CDR3 is built from 14 residues. 5'RACE, which relied on constant-segment primers, yielded TCR alpha and TCR beta cDNA libraries carrying sample barcodes and UMIs. MiXCR, run by TCRdb on the 5' RACE reads, gives a single entry per CDR3 protein. The table has around 390,000 distinct CDR3 sequences, around a sixth seen once; the top ten hold around a fifth. With regard to this clonotype: The antigen is undetermined.

The receptor was derived from a man aged 18 to 29 who had mild COVID-19 (a few samples of this study predate the infection). Cell type and time point are not known. V is TRBV24-1 and J is TRBJ2-2; 7 bases map to TRBD2. Input material: PBMCs or a T cell subset sorted from them (not recorded which). For the CDR3, the DNA is TGTGCCACCCAGCGGGACGCGAACACCGGGGAGCTGTTTTTT. Protein: CATQRDANTGELFF.